This TCR beta chain was profiled in a study of cytomegalovirus exposure and HLA in healthy donors. Study overall: Earlier, 200 million or so T cells were analyzed, and 90 million to 120 million unique TCR beta sequences were found among them. Study findings and constraints: Certain sequence variants were highly shared and formed a cluster, and this cluster was likely a sequencing artifact.

CDR3 length equals 17 residues. In germline, CDR1 is ENHRY, CDR2 SYGVKD. Trimming removed 10 bases at V and 0 bases at J, with 22 bases between. The study ran its PCR with 60 Vbeta and 13 Jbeta primers. Libraries were prepared by immunoSEQ multiplex PCR; TCRdb keeps only in-frame clonotypes and omits some of them. The repertoire has around 180,000 clones, nearly 80% of them found once; the top ten carry around 5.9%. As for this clone: Its antigen is undetermined.

Input material: PBMCs. V usage is TRBV10-3 and J usage is TRBJ1-5; no clear D gene. The sequence came from a woman aged 25 to 39 in good health and CMV-seropositive. The CDR3 nucleotides read TGTGCCACATCCACCGAGGAGGAAAATTATAGCAATCAGCCCCAGCATTTT. Amino acid sequence: CATSTEEENYSNQPQHF.